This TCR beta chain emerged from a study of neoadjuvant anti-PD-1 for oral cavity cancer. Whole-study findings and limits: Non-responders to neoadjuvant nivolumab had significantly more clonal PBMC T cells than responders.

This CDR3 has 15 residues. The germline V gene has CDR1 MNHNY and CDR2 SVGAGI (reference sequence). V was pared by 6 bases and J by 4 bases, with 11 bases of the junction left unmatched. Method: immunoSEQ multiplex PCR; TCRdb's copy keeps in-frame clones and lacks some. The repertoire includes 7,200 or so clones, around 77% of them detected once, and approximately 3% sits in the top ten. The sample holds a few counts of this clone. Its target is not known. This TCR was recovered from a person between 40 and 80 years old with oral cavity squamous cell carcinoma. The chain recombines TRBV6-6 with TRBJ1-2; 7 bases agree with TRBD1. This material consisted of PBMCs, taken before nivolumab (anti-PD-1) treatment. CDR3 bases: TGTGCCAGCAGCACAAACACAGGGGTGGTCTATGGCTACACCTTC. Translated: CASSTNTGVVYGYTF.